The 21 T cell receptor beta chains in this list originate from one sample, sequenced in a study of a mutant IDH1 vaccine in newly diagnosed glioma. Antigens of these TCRs are unknown. Measured with immunoSEQ multiplex PCR; TCRdb has only the in-frame clones, and not every one. The top ten hold roughly 0.74% of the sample, which has roughly 74,000 clones, around 85% seen once. The time point denotes: week 23, last vaccination. With topical imiquimod, each dose of the vaccine consisted of 300 ug of mutant IDH1 20-mer peptide. Material: PBMCs, obtained from a glioma patient whose treatment included an IDH1 peptide vaccine. The receptors come from a woman aged 45-60 years with glioma.

This clone has more than one count but fewer than ten. This specimen includes other DNA sequences encoding the same CDR3. In DNA form, the CDR3 reads TGCGCCAGCAGCCAGATGACAGGTCTGGGCACTGAAGCTTTCTTT. This sequence encodes CASSQMTGLGTEAFF. The chain couples TRBV4-1 to TRBJ1-1; D perhaps matches TRBD1 (6 bases). This CDR3 has 15 amino acids. Trimming shortened V by 3 bases and J by 4 bases, and 15 bases separated the two germline ends. Germline V lookup: CDR1 MGHRA, CDR2 YSYEKL.

Written as DNA, the CDR3 is TGTGCCAGCAGCCCCCCCTCTAGCGGACGCACAGATACGCAGTATTTT. Its protein product is CASSPPSSGRTDTQYF. The V call is TRBV7-9, the J call TRBJ2-3, with TRBD2 identical over 7 bases. V lost 5 bases and J lost 1; bases outside the gene matches: 9. The CDR3 has 16 residues. Per the germline V gene, CDR1 is SEHNR and CDR2 is FQNEAQ (reference sequence).

This clone occurred a few times. The chain has TRBV10-3 and TRBJ1-1, with 8 bases that match TRBD1. Germline V gene sequence: CDR1 ENHRY, CDR2 SYGVKD. With 5 bases clipped from V and 3 bases from J, the junction kept 11 bases outside the gene matches. There are 16 residues in the CDR3. CDR3 bases: TGTGCCATCAGTTTCGATCAATACAGGGGGGACACTGAAGCTTTCTTT. This sequence encodes CAISFDQYRGDTEAFF.

The J gene is TRBJ2-2, the V gene TRBV7-6; no clear D. The CDR3 is 13 amino acids. V was cut by 5 bases and J by 6 bases, with 10 bases left in between. From germline, CDR1 is SGHVS and CDR2 FNYEAQ. The CDR3 sequence is CASSPDPPGELFF. Here the CDR3 DNA reads TGTGCCAGCAGCCCAGACCCCCCCGGGGAGCTGTTTTTT.

This chain connects TRBV6-5 to TRBJ1-1, with 8 bases aligning to TRBD1. Germline CDR1 and CDR2: MNHEY and SVGAGI. V trimming: 3 bases; J trimming: 5 bases; junction bases outside the gene matches: 8. The CDR3 has 15 amino acids. The CDR3 region is CASSYRPGGITEAFF. The CDR3 coding sequence is TGTGCCAGCAGTTATCGGCCAGGGGGCATTACTGAAGCTTTCTTT.

The rearrangement joins TRBV5-1 to TRBJ2-5; tentatively, D is TRBD1 or TRBD2 (6 bases each). The CDR3 spans 14 residues. Trimming removed 2 bases from V and 3 bases from J, with 11 bases in between. Germline V gives CDR1 SGHRS, CDR2 YFSETQ. CDR3 region: CASSFAGEEETQYF. Written as DNA, the CDR3 is TGCGCCAGCAGCTTCGCAGGGGAGGAAGAGACCCAGTACTTC.

CDR3 residues: CASSYSGRATDTQYF. CDR3 nucleotides: TGCGCCAGCAGCTATAGCGGGAGGGCGACAGATACGCAGTATTTT. J is TRBJ2-3 and V is TRBV5-1; TRBD2 aligns across 11 bases. Losses at the gene ends were 3 bases for V and 3 bases for J; bases not matched to a gene: 3. CDR1 SGHRS and CDR2 YFSETQ come from the germline V gene. The CDR3 consists of 15 residues. Supplemented by reference TRBV5-1 and TRBJ2-3, the full variable domain reads KAGVTQTPRYLIKTRGQQVTLSCSPISGHRSVSWYQQTPGQGLQFLFEYFSETQRNKGNFPGRFSGRQFSNSRSEMNVSTLELGDSALYLCASSYSGRATDTQYFGPGTRLTVL.

The rearrangement joins TRBV7-6 to TRBJ1-6; D is uncertain. Looked up from germline, CDR1 is SGHVS and CDR2 is FNYEAQ. V dropped 1 base and J dropped 6 bases, with 7 bases sitting between them. The CDR3 length is 14 residues. In nucleotides, the CDR3 is TGTGCCAGCAGCTTAGACACAGCTAATTCACCCCTCCACTTT. Residues: CASSLDTANSPLHF.

The chain combines TRBV30 with TRBJ1-2; 7 bases line up with TRBD1. The CDR3 contains 13 residues. Germline assignment: CDR1 GTSNPN and CDR2 SVGIG (reference sequence). The trim removed 0 bases at V and 6 bases at J, leaving 4 bases unmatched. The CDR3 here is CAWSVGGGDGYTF. In DNA form, the CDR3 reads TGTGCCTGGAGTGTAGGAGGGGGCGATGGCTACACCTTC.

The V and J genes are TRBV4-1 and TRBJ2-1; D is possibly TRBD2 (6 bases). Germline CDR1 and CDR2: MGHRA and YSYEKL. This CDR3 contains 16 residues. Trimming took off 0 bases at V and 7 bases at J, with 16 bases between the two ends. The CDR3 DNA follows: TGCGCCAGCAGCCAAGAAAGGAGGGGAGTGGGAAATGAGCAGTTCTTC. Its translation: CASSQERRGVGNEQFF.

V and J are TRBV10-3 and TRBJ2-1; TRBD2 aligns across 8 bases. This CDR3 has 16 amino acids. Germline V gene lookup returns CDR1 ENHRY and CDR2 SYGVKD. After removal of 1 base from V and 2 bases from J, the junction contained 4 bases not matched to a gene. The CDR3 DNA reads as TGTGCCATCAGTGAGTTTAGCGGGATGACCTACAATGAGCAGTTCTTC. The encoded protein is CAISEFSGMTYNEQFF.

The chain combines TRBV10-2 with TRBJ2-3; D not resolved. V dropped 7 bases and J dropped 4 bases, with 15 bases sitting between them. The CDR3 is 14 residues long. Germline V gene sequence: CDR1 WSHSY, CDR2 SAAADI. CDR3 amino acids: CASTRSAAADTQYF. CDR3 DNA sequence: TGCGCCAGCACCCGATCGGCCGCCGCAGATACGCAGTATTTT.

The rearrangement links TRBV10-1 to TRBJ2-7; no clear D. Trimming removed 8 bases at V and 3 bases at J, with 14 bases between. The CDR3 consists of 13 residues. Per germline, CDR1 WNHNN and CDR2 SYGVQD (reference sequence). The CDR3 nucleotides are TGCGCCAGCCGTAAGGACCCGGGCTACGAGCAGTACTTC. Translation gives CASRKDPGYEQYF.

The chain links TRBV5-5 to TRBJ1-5, with D possibly TRBD1 on 5 matching bases. Germline CDR1 reads SGHKS; CDR2 reads YYEKEE (reference sequence). The CDR3 extends over 15 amino acids. V lost 4 bases, J lost 9 bases, and 20 bases lay in between. Here the CDR3 reads CASSGGALNGPPQHF. DNA of the CDR3: TGTGCCAGCAGCGGCGGGGCCCTAAATGGACCGCCCCAGCATTTT.

The rearrangement links TRBV10-2 to TRBJ2-5; 7 bases match TRBD2. This CDR3 is 17 amino acids long. V dropped 2 bases and J dropped 5; count of bases not matched to a gene: 14. CDR1 WSHSY and CDR2 SAAADI come from the germline V gene. The CDR3 protein is CASSELGGGPVGETQYF. CDR3 sequence (DNA): TGCGCCAGCAGTGAGCTTGGGGGAGGGCCGGTAGGGGAGACCCAGTACTTC.

The rearrangement links TRBV9 to TRBJ1-4; 7 positions match TRBD1. The CDR3 runs 15 residues. Per germline, CDR1 SGDLS and CDR2 YYNGEE. Germline trimming cut 4 bases from V and 4 bases from J; bases unmatched to any gene: 7. This CDR3 reads CASSQWDSLNEKLFF. The CDR3 DNA is TGTGCCAGCAGCCAATGGGACAGCCTTAATGAAAAACTGTTTTTT.

This chain uses TRBV10-1 with TRBJ2-3; 11 positions agree with TRBD2. Germline V gene sequence: CDR1 WNHNN, CDR2 SYGVQD (reference sequence). The J segment lost 6 bases and the V segment lost 2 bases, leaving 4 bases of the junction unmatched. The CDR3 loop spans 15 amino acids. The CDR3 loop is CASSETSGSWDTQYF. CDR3 nucleotide sequence: TGCGCCAGCAGTGAGACTAGCGGGAGCTGGGATACGCAGTATTTT.

The chain combines TRBV5-6 with TRBJ2-2, with a possible D match to TRBD1 (6 bases). Trimming shortened V by 0 bases and J by 2 bases, and 11 bases separated the two germline ends. Germline V gene sequence: CDR1 SGHDT, CDR2 YYEEEE. The CDR3 totals 16 residues. CDR3 nucleotides: TGTGCCAGCAGCTTGGCCGCAGGGGCCAACACCGGGGAGCTGTTTTTT. Amino acid sequence: CASSLAAGANTGELFF.

The V and J genes are TRBV19 and TRBJ1-1; 9 bases map to TRBD1. The CDR3 runs to 14 residues. The trim removed 3 bases at V and 5 bases at J, leaving 4 bases unmatched. Germline V CDR1 and CDR2: LNHDA, SQIVND (reference sequence). The CDR3 DNA sequence: TGTGCCAGTAGTATTGGACAGGGGAGAACTGAAGCTTTCTTT. Translation gives CASSIGQGRTEAFF.

This chain joins TRBV5-6 and TRBJ2-1; D unclear. Deletions cut 4 bases from V and 6 bases from J, with 8 bases between. The CDR3 extends over 12 amino acids. The germline V gene has CDR1 SGHDT and CDR2 YYEEEE. The CDR3 nucleotides read TGTGCCAGCAGCCCGCAGTTCAATGAGCAGTTCTTC. This sequence encodes CASSPQFNEQFF.

This clone was recorded only once. V and J are TRBV28 and TRBJ2-5, with a possible D match to TRBD1 (6 bases). Trimming cost V 5 bases and J 5 bases, with 18 bases left between them. The length of the CDR3 is 15 residues. Per the germline V gene, CDR1 is MDHEN and CDR2 is SYDVKM. The CDR3 loop is CASSPPRGGLETQYF. For the CDR3, the DNA is TGTGCCAGCAGTCCTCCACGAGGGGGTTTGGAGACCCAGTACTTC. The complete variable domain, with remaining parts taken from reference TRBV28 and TRBJ2-5, reads DVKVTQSSRYLVKRTGEKVFLECVQDMDHENMFWYRQDPGLGLRLIYFSYDVKMKEKGDIPEGYSVSREKKERFSLILESASTNQTSMYLCASSPPRGGLETQYFGPGTRLLVL.